One and the same sample provided the 9 T cell receptor beta chains below, sequenced in a study of tumour-infiltrating T cells in Burkitt lymphoma. Generated by immunoSEQ multiplex PCR, the TCRdb table keeps only in-frame clones and is missing some. The sample lists more than 1,500 clones, 35% to 45% seen once, with less than 3% in the top ten. The sequenced sample was tumor tissue. These TCRs come from a human donor with Burkitt lymphoma.

This clone was observed a few times. This chain links TRBV6-5 with TRBJ1-2, with D tentatively TRBD1 (5 bases). The CDR3 consists of 14 residues. Germline CDR1 is MNHEY and CDR2 is SVGAGI. The V end was cut by 0 bases, the J end by 7 bases, with 12 bases between. CDR3: CASSYSIAGVGYTF. In DNA, the CDR3 is TGTGCCAGCAGTTACTCGATTGCGGGGGTTGGCTACACCTTC.

The chain carries TRBV9 and TRBJ2-4; possibly TRBD1 or TRBD2 for D (5 bases each). The germline gives CDR1 SGDLS, CDR2 YYNGEE. The CDR3 loop spans 15 amino acids. The V gene lost 4 bases and the J gene lost 0 bases, with 11 bases spanning the gap. CDR3 coding DNA: TGTGCCAGCAGCCCGGGACGTCTAGCCAAAAACATTCAGTACTTC. Residues: CASSPGRLAKNIQYF.

There are a few counts of this clone. The chain links TRBV5-4 to TRBJ2-5; 12 bases map to TRBD2. The CDR3 sequence is 16 residues long. V shed 4 bases, J shed 7 bases, and the junction held 11 bases outside the gene matches. Germline V gene sequence: CDR1 SGHNT, CDR2 YYREEE (reference sequence). In nucleotides, the CDR3 is TGTGCCAGCAGCGCCCTACTAGCGGGGGGCGTAGCGACCCAGTACTTC. Its protein is CASSALLAGGVATQYF.

The DNA for the CDR3 is TGCGCCAGCAGCCAAGGGACACCCGCTAGGGCTGAAGCTTTCTTT. Translated: CASSQGTPARAEAFF. This sequence joins TRBV4-3 and TRBJ1-1, with a weak D call TRBD1 (5 bases). This CDR3 contains 15 residues. Germline V gives CDR1 LGHNA, CDR2 YSLEER. V lost 1 base and J 6 bases, leaving 15 bases between the germline ends.

The CDR3 nucleotides are TGTGCCAGCAGCTTAGGTGTAGCGAACACCGGGGAGCTGTTTTTT. Its translation: CASSLGVANTGELFF. The chain recombines TRBV7-2 with TRBJ2-2; D not resolved. Trimming left V 1 base short and J 0 bases short, with 6 bases between. This CDR3 is 15 amino acids long. Per germline, CDR1 SGHTA and CDR2 FQGNSA.

This clone was picked up a small number of times. The chain joins TRBV6-1 to TRBJ2-7; tentative D call: TRBD1 (6 bases). V lost 10 bases and J lost 0, with 13 bases in between. Germline assignment: CDR1 MNHNS and CDR2 SASEGT. The length of the CDR3 is 13 residues. For the CDR3, the DNA is TGTGCCACCTCGCCCAGGGGCTCCTACGAGCAGTACTTC. This codes for CATSPRGSYEQYF.

V gene TRBV6-6 combines with J gene TRBJ1-2; TRBD1 matches 9 bases. The V gene end was trimmed by 4 bases and the J gene end by 10 bases; junction bases not matched to a gene: 1. The CDR3 is made up of 11 amino acids. Germline CDR1 MNHNY, CDR2 SVGAGI (reference sequence). This chain's CDR3 is CASSWDRDYTF. CDR3 nucleotides: TGTGCCAGCAGTTGGGACAGGGACTACACCTTC.

V is TRBV28 and J is TRBJ1-2; no reliable D call. V lost 1 base to trimming and J lost 2 bases, with 2 bases between them. The germline gives CDR1 MDHEN, CDR2 SYDVKM. The CDR3 consists of 12 residues. CDR3 region: CASSLYNYGYTF. The CDR3 coding sequence is TGTGCCAGCAGTTTATACAACTATGGCTACACCTTC.

The chain uses TRBV7-6 and TRBJ1-4; possibly TRBD1 for D (5 bases). The germline CDR1 and CDR2 sequences are SGHVS and FNYEAQ. V was trimmed by 3 bases and J by 8 bases, leaving 13 bases between them. The CDR3 runs to 14 residues. CDR3 in DNA: TGTGCCAGCAGCTTGGCCCCGGGACTGGAAAAACTGTTTTTT. Its protein is CASSLAPGLEKLFF.